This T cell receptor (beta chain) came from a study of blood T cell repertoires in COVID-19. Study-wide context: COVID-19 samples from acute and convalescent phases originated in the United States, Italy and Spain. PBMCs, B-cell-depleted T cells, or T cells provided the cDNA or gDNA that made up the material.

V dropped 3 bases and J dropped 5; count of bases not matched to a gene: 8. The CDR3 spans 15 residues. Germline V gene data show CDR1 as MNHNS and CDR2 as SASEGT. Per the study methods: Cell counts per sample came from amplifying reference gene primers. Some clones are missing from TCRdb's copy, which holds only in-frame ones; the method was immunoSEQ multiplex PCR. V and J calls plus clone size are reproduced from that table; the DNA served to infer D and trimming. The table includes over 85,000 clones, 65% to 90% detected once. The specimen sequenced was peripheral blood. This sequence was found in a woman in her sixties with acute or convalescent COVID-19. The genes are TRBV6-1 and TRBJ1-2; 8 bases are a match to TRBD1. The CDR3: CASSEPGQGRYGYTF. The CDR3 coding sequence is TGTGCCAGCAGTGAGCCTGGACAGGGCAGGTATGGCTACACCTTC.